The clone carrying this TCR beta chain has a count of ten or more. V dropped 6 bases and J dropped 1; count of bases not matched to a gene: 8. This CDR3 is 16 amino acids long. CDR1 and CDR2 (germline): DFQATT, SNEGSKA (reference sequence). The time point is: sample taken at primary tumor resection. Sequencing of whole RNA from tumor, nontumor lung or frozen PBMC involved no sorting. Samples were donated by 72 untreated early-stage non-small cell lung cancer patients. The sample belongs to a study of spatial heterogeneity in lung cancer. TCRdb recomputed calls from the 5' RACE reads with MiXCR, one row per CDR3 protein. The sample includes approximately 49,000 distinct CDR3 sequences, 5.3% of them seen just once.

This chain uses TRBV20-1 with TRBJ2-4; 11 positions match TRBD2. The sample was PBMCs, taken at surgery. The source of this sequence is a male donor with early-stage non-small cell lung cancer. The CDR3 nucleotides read TGCAGTGCCCTCCTAGCGGGAGGCTATGCCAAAAACATTCAGTACTTC. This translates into CSALLAGGYAKNIQYF.